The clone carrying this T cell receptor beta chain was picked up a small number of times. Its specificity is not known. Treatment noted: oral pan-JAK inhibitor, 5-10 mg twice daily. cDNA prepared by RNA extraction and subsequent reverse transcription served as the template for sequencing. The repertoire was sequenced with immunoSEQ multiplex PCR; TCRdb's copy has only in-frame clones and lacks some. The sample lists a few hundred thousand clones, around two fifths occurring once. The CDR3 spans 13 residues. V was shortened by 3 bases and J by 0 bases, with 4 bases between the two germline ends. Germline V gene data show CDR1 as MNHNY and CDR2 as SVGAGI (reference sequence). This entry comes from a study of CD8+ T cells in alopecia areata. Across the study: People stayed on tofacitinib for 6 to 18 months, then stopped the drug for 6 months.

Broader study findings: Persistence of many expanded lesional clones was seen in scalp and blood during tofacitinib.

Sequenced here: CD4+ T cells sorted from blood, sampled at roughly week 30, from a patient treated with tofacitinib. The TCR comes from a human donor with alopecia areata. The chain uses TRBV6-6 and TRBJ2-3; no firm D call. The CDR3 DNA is TGTGCCAGCAGTTATATTAGCACAGATACGCAGTATTTT. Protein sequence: CASSYISTDTQYF.